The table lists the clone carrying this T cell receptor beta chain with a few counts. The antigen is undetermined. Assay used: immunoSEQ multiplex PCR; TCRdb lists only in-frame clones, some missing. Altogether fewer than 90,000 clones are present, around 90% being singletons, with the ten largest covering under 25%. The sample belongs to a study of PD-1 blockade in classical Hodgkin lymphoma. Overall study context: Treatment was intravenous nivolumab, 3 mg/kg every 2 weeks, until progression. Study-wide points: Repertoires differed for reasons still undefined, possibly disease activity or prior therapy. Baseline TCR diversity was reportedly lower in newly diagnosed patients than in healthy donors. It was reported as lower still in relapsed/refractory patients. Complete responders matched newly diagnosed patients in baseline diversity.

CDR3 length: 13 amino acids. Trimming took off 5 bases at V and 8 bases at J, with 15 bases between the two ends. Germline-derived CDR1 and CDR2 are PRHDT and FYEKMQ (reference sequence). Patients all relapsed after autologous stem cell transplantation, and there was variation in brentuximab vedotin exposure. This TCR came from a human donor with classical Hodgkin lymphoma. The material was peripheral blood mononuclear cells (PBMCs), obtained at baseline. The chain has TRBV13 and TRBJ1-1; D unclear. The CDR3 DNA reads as TGTGCCAGCAGCCCGGGCCTCAGCCCAGAAGCTTTCTTT. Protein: CASSPGLSPEAFF.